This T cell receptor (beta chain) emerged from a study of T cells in Graves' hyperthyroidism and ophthalmopathy. The CDR3 is 15 amino acids. Trimming left V 1 base short and J 0 bases short, with 6 bases between. Germline-derived CDR1 and CDR2 are SGHAT and FQNNGV. The investigators amplified TCR beta CDR3 regions from RNA transcripts. The HTBI set primed first-round TCR CDR3 RT-PCR. TCRdb called the multiplex PCR reads again in MiXCR, with one record for every CDR3 protein. Of 100,000 to 140,000 distinct CDR3 sequences listed, about 17% are singletons. Study-wide results and limits: The model predicted ophthalmopathy a median around 6.5 months before onset.

This clonotype was counted at least ten times. What it binds is not known. The chain is built from TRBV11-2 and TRBJ1-4; D is undetermined. The sequence came from a woman between 50 and 59 years old with Graves' hyperthyroidism. The sequenced sample was blood. CDR3 in DNA: TGTGCCAGCAGCTTAGTGGGATCAACTAATGAAAAACTGTTTTTT. The encoded protein is CASSLVGSTNEKLFF.